The 8 T cell receptor beta chains below all came from one sample that was sequenced in a study of post-analysis software for immune sequencing data (dated by TCRdb to between 2015 and 2017). Broad study findings and their caveats: Patients showed significantly higher frequencies than controls for several TRBV segments, among them TRBV5-6, TRBV5-1 and TRBV20-1.

The library was made by PCR. Instrument on record: Illumina HiSeq 2500. To reduce PCR and sequencing biases, unique molecular identifiers were incorporated into the TCR beta cDNA libraries. TCRdb cleaned the public reads at Q25 with fastp, built clones with MiXCR and kept in-frame beta chains. All rows with the same CDR3 protein become a single entry with the most common DNA and genes. The table for this sample lists about half a million distinct CDR3 sequences; under 55% of them were counted only once. 9.5% to 13% of the sample is held by the ten biggest clonotypes. These TCRs' antigens remain unknown. The sequenced sample consisted of blood. These receptors all come from a girl aged 5-17 years with multiple sclerosis.

In this sample, this clonotype turned up a few times. V usage is TRBV4-1 and J usage is TRBJ2-3; 8 bases are a match to TRBD2. The CDR3 length is 16 residues. The trim removed 4 bases at V and 4 bases at J, leaving 10 bases unmatched. Germline V lookup: CDR1 MGHRA, CDR2 YSYEKL. This chain's CDR3 is CASSPRLARAPDTQYF. The DNA of the CDR3 is TGCGCCAGCAGCCCCCGACTAGCGCGGGCACCAGATACGCAGTATTTT.

This clonotype was observed a handful of times. One end of the junction is discordant with germline, which a read error may explain. The chain joins TRBV7-7 to TRBJ2-5; TRBD1 matches 7 bases. Germline V gene data show CDR1 as SSHAT and CDR2 as FNYEAQ (reference sequence). This CDR3 region has 13 residues. The CDR3 DNA reads as TGTGCTAGCAGCTCGGACAGGCAAGAGACCCAGTACTTC. Its translation is CASSSDRQETQYF.

This chain links TRBV28 with TRBJ2-7; tentatively, D is TRBD1 or TRBD2 (5 bases each). The CDR3 runs to 13 residues. V gave up 9 bases and J gave up 0 bases, with 12 bases separating them. Germline V lookup: CDR1 MDHEN, CDR2 SYDVKM. The CDR3 region is CASQRGSSYEQYF. Here the CDR3 DNA reads TGTGCCAGTCAGAGGGGAAGCTCCTACGAGCAGTACTTC.

This clonotype was found a few times. The V gene is TRBV7-2, the J gene TRBJ2-2, with TRBD1 identical over 7 bases. V dropped 0 bases and J dropped 3; count of bases not matched to a gene: 4. The CDR3 has 16 residues. Germline-derived CDR1 and CDR2 are SGHTA and FQGNSA. CDR3 sequence: CASSLAKGADTGELFF. The CDR3 nucleotides are TGTGCCAGCAGCTTAGCTAAGGGGGCTGACACCGGGGAGCTGTTTTTT.

V is TRBV28 and J is TRBJ2-7; 7 bases match TRBD2. After removal of 2 bases from V and 3 bases from J, the junction contained 4 bases not matched to a gene. CDR1 MDHEN and CDR2 SYDVKM come from the germline V gene. This CDR3 contains 14 residues. This CDR3 is CASSLRASGYEQYF. The CDR3, as DNA: TGTGCCAGCAGTTTACGGGCTAGCGGCTACGAGCAGTACTTC. Together with reference TRBV28 and TRBJ2-7, the CDR3 gives the full variable domain: DVKVTQSSRYLVKRTGEKVFLECVQDMDHENMFWYRQDPGLGLRLIYFSYDVKMKEKGDIPEGYSVSREKKERFSLILESASTNQTSMYLCASSLRASGYEQYFGPGTRLTVT.

The chain is built from TRBV7-2 and TRBJ2-5, with 7 bases aligning to TRBD2. The germline gives CDR1 SGHTA, CDR2 FQGNSA. The CDR3 has 16 amino acids. V dropped 5 bases and J dropped 4; count of bases not matched to a gene: 13. The DNA of the CDR3 is TGTGCCAGCAGCCCGAGGGAGGGGCGTTTAGGAGAGACCCAGTACTTC. Translating it yields CASSPREGRLGETQYF.

The V and J genes are TRBV4-2 and TRBJ1-5; possible D gene TRBD1, 5 bases. The V and J ends lost 0 bases and 1 base respectively, with 10 bases between them. CDR3 length: 16 residues. Germline V gives CDR1 LGHNA, CDR2 YNFKEQ. As DNA, the CDR3 is TGTGCCAGCAGCCAAGATCCCGGGGGGAGCAATCAGCCCCAGCATTTT. It is translated as CASSQDPGGSNQPQHF.

The V gene is TRBV20-1, the J gene TRBJ2-4; D gene uncertain. Trimming took off 5 bases at V and 8 bases at J, with 10 bases between the two ends. The CDR3 has 11 amino acids. Germline assignment: CDR1 DFQATT and CDR2 SNEGSKA (reference sequence). CDR3 residues: CSAWTVHIQYF. The CDR3 DNA sequence: TGCAGTGCTTGGACCGTACACATTCAGTACTTC.